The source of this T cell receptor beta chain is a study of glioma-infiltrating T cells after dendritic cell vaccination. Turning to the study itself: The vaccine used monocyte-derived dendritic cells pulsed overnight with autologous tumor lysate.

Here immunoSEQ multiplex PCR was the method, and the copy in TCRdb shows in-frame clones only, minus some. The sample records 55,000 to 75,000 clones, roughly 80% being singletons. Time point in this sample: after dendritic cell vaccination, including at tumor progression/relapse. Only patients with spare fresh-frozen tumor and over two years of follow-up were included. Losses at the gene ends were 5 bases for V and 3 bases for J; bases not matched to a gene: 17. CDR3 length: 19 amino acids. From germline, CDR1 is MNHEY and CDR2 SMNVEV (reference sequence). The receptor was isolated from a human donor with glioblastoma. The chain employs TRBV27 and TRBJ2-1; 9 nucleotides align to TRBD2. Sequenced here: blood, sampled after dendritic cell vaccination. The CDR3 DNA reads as TGTGCCAGCAGTCCTCGGGTAGCGGGGGACTACTACCTCTACAATGAGCAGTTCTTC. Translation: CASSPRVAGDYYLYNEQFF.